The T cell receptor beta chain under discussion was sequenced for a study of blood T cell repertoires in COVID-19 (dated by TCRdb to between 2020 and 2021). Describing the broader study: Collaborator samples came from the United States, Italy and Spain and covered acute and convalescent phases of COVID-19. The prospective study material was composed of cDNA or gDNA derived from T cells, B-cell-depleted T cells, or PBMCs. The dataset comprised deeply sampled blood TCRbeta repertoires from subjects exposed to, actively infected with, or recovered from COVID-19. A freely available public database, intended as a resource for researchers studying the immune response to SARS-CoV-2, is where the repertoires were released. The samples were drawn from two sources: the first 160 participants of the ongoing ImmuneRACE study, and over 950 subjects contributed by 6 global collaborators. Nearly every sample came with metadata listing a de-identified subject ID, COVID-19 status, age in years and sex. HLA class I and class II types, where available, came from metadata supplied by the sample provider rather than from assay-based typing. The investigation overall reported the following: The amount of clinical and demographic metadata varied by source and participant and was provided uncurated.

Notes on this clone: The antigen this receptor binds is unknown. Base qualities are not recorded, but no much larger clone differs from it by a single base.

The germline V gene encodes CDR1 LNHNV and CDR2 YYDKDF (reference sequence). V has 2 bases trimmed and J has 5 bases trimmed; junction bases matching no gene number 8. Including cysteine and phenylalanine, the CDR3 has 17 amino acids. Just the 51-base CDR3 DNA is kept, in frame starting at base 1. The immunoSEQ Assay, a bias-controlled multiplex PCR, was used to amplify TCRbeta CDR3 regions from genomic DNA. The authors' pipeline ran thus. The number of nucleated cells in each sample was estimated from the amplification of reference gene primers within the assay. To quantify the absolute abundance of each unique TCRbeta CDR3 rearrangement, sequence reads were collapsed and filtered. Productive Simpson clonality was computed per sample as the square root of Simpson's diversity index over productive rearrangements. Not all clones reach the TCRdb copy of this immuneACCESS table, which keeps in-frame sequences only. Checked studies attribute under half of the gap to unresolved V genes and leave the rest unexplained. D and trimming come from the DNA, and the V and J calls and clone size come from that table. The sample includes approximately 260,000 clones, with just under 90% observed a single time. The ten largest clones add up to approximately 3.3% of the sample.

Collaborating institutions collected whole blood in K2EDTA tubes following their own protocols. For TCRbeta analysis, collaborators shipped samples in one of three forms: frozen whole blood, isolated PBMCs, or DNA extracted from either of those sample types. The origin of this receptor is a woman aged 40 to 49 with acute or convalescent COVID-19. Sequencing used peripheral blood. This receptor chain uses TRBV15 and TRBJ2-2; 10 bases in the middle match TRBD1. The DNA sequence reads TGTGCCACCAGCAGATTCCTGGACAGGGGGGGAACCGGGGAGCTGTTTTTT. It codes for CATSRFLDRGGTGELFF.